The entry below gives a single T cell receptor beta chain sequence along with its context. Antigen specificity is unknown. The junction departs from the called germline gene at one end, perhaps through a read error. Priming with a constant-region primer yielded TCR beta cDNA from around 0.45 ug total RNA. Library construction for TCR beta comprised three nested multiplex PCR rounds performed with slightly modified ARM-PCR. The two initial PCR rounds, around 11 cycles each, used TRBV1-TRBV30 forward and C-beta reverse primers. TCRdb reprocessed the multiplex PCR reads with MiXCR, giving one entry per CDR3 protein. This sample has roughly 100,000 distinct CDR3 sequences; approximately 82% occur once, and the top ten carry about 20%. The sample is drawn from a study of tumor-infiltrating lymphocytes in primary liver carcinoma. Study as a whole: Sample yields, roughly 3.5 to 7.13 million productive TCRbeta reads, were similar across the tissue types. Study observations and caveats: Tumor-adjacent and tumor-blood pairs shared less of their repertoires than tumor region pairs shared.

Starting material for RNA and DNA co-extraction consisted of about 20-32 mg of unsorted bulk tissue. The CDR3 is 12 residues long. Germline CDR1 and CDR2: SQVTM and ANQGSEA. The chain recombines TRBV29-1 with TRBJ1-2; the match to TRBD1 covers 8 bases. Sequencing used liver tumor tissue from sampling region 3. The subset here: tumor region T3, left-lateral pole. The sequence was obtained from a man aged 35 to 55 with primary liver carcinoma and hepatitis B virus infection. The CDR3 coding sequence is TGCAGTGTTGCAGGGGGCGCATATTGCTACACCTTC. It encodes CSVAGGAYCYTF.